Presented here are 30 T cell receptor beta chains from one specimen sequenced in a study of T cells in women clearing cervical HPV infection. Method: immunoSEQ multiplex PCR; TCRdb's copy keeps in-frame clones and lacks some. This sample's clone table lists tens of thousands of clones. The sample comprised blood buffy coat. These receptors all come from a woman between 18 and 75 years old with a cervical HPV16 infection that either progressed to CIN3+ or cleared (not recorded which).

In regard to this clone: The read is 3 residues too short to cover the CDR3 end, so that end is filled in from the germline J gene. The J gene is TRBJ1-2, the V gene TRBV2, with D possibly TRBD1 on 6 matching bases. CDR1 and CDR2 from the germline V gene are SNHLY and FYNNEI. The CDR3 contains 12 residues. CDR3 bases read: TGTGCCAGCATAGGGGGTGCTCGGGGC. Protein product: CASIGGARG. The entire CDR3 protein is CASIGGARGYTF.

This CDR3 is CASSLRAGSDNEQFF. Partial CDR3 DNA: TGTGCCAGCAGCTTAAGAGCGGGCTCAGACAATGAG. The J gene is TRBJ2-1, the V gene TRBV7-2; maybe TRBD2 (6 bases). The read terminates 3 residues ahead of where the CDR3 ends, so the germline J gene completes it. V lost 2 bases, J lost 5 bases, and 13 bases lay in between. This CDR3 comprises 15 residues. The germline gives CDR1 SGHTA, CDR2 FQGNSA.

In the case of this clone: The read is 3 residues too short to cover the CDR3 end, so that end is filled in from the germline J gene. The rearrangement joins TRBV4-2 to TRBJ2-7, with 9 nucleotides matching TRBD2. The V and J ends lost 0 bases and 3 bases, in that order; junction bases with no gene match: 9. The germline V gene encodes CDR1 LGHNA and CDR2 YNFKEQ. This CDR3 has 17 amino acids. The CDR3 spells CASSQELGRGGFYEQYF. The DNA read from the CDR3 is TGTGCCAGCAGCCAAGAATTAGGGCGGGGGGGATTCTACGAG.

In regard to this clone: The missing CDR3 end, 3 residues past where the read stops, is filled in from the germline J gene. This chain connects TRBV5-1 to TRBJ1-4, with D possibly being TRBD1 (5 bases). The CDR3 runs 14 residues. Per germline, CDR1 SGHRS and CDR2 YFSETQ. The sequenced part of the CDR3 DNA is TGCGCCAGCAGCCACCAGGACACAAATTCACCA. This sequence encodes CASSHQDTNSP. The complete CDR3 reads CASSHQDTNSPLFF.

Worth noting for this clone: With the read ending 3 residues before the CDR3 end, the germline J gene is used to fill in that end. The chain recombines TRBV7-2 with TRBJ2-1; 11 bases line up with TRBD2. This CDR3 region has 15 residues. V lost 1 base, J lost 9 bases, and 5 bases stayed unmatched. CDR1 and CDR2 from the germline V gene are SGHTA and FQGNSA. CDR3 loop: CASSLVGLAVAEQFF. Partial CDR3 DNA: TGTGCCAGCAGCTTAGTGGGACTAGCGGTGGCTGAG.

Concerning this clone itself: The read ends 3 residues early relative to the CDR3; the germline J gene fills the gap. The chain links TRBV5-1 to TRBJ2-5; 11 nucleotides line up with TRBD2. V lost 4 bases, J lost 3 bases, and 2 bases stayed unmatched. CDR3 size: 14 residues. Germline V lookup: CDR1 SGHRS, CDR2 YFSETQ. The CDR3 is CASSPGLAEETQYF. Partial CDR3 DNA: TGCGCCAGCAGCCCGGGACTAGCGGAAGAGACC. Based on the CDR3 plus reference TRBV5-1 and TRBJ2-5, the full variable domain is KAGVTQTPRYLIKTRGQQVTLSCSPISGHRSVSWYQQTPGQGLQFLFEYFSETQRNKGNFPGRFSGRQFSNSRSEMNVSTLELGDSALYLCASSPGLAEETQYFGPGTRLLVL.

Comment on this clone: The junction shows a germline mismatch at one end, possibly a read error. With the read ending 3 residues before the CDR3 end, the germline J gene is used to fill in that end. Other DNA sequences in the sample encode the same CDR3. J is TRBJ1-3 and V is TRBV18; D remains unclear. CDR1 and CDR2 from the germline V gene are KGHSH and LQKENI. This CDR3 comprises 13 residues. The sequenced CDR3 bases are TGTGCCAGCTCCGACAACTCTGGAAACACT. Translation: CASSDNSGNT. In full, the CDR3 reads CASSDNSGNTIYF. Complete variable domain (other parts from reference TRBV18 and TRBJ1-3): NAGVMQNPRHLVRRRGQEARLRCSPMKGHSHVYWYRQLPEEGLKFMVYLQKENIIDESGMPKERFSAEFPKEGPSILRIQQVVRGDSAAYFCASSDNSGNTIYFGEGSWLTVV.

For this clone: The read stops 3 residues short of the end of the CDR3; the missing end is completed from the germline J gene. V usage is TRBV5-1 and J usage is TRBJ2-2; 7 bases match TRBD2. The V and J ends lost 0 bases and 0 bases, in that order; junction bases with no gene match: 2. The V gene's germline CDR1 is SGHRS and CDR2 YFSETQ. This CDR3 spans 16 amino acids. The CDR3 protein is CASSLDGGTNTGELFF. The part of the CDR3 DNA that was read is TGCGCCAGCAGCTTGGACGGGGGGACGAACACCGGGGAG.

Turning to this clone: The read stops 3 residues short of the end of the CDR3; the missing end is completed from the germline J gene. The V and J genes are TRBV12-5 and TRBJ2-3, with 7 nucleotides matching TRBD1. The CDR3 runs to 13 residues. Germline V gene lookup returns CDR1 LGHNT and CDR2 FRNRAP. CDR3 region: CASGLGQVGSQYF. The DNA read from the CDR3 is TGTGCTAGTGGTTTAGGACAGGTGGGTTCG.

The sequenced part of the CDR3 DNA is TGCGCCAGCAGCACCCCAGGGCCTAAAGTTGAG. It specifies CASSTPGPKVE. The full CDR3 reads CASSTPGPKVEQFF. The chain combines TRBV5-1 with TRBJ2-1, with a possible D match to TRBD1 (5 bases). The read ends 3 residues shy of where the CDR3 ends; the end is completed using the germline J gene. CDR1 and CDR2 from the germline V gene are SGHRS and YFSETQ. Between the trimmed V and J ends, which lost 4 bases and 9 bases, there was a span of 17 bases. The CDR3 loop spans 14 amino acids.

Note on this clone: Sequencing ends 3 residues short of the CDR3 end; the germline J gene provides the rest. J is TRBJ1-6 and V is TRBV7-9; weak D call: TRBD1 (6 bases). Trimming shortened V by 5 bases and J by 7 bases, and 15 bases separated the two germline ends. The CDR3 has 15 amino acids. CDR1 is SEHNR, CDR2 FQNEAQ, per germline (reference sequence). CDR3 protein: CASSQWTETNSPLHF. CDR3 DNA, as far as it was read: TGTGCCAGCAGCCAATGGACAGAAACCAATTCACCC.

A remark on this clone: The read terminates 3 residues ahead of where the CDR3 ends, so the germline J gene completes it. The rearrangement links TRBV18 to TRBJ1-5; tentative D call: TRBD1 (5 bases). The CDR3 sequence is 13 residues long. CDR1 and CDR2 from the germline V gene are KGHSH and LQKENI. V was clipped by 5 bases and J by 7 bases, with 12 bases between them. CDR3 sequence: CASSSSREQPQHF. The DNA read from the CDR3 is TGTGCCAGCTCATCAAGCAGGGAACAGCCC.

As regards this clone: The CDR3 end is not reached by the read, which stops 3 residues before it; the germline J gene fills it in. This specimen includes other DNA sequences encoding the same CDR3. The J gene is TRBJ2-7, the V gene TRBV2; perhaps TRBD1 as D (5 bases). Germline CDR1 is SNHLY and CDR2 is FYNNEI. The CDR3 spans 15 residues. V shed 0 bases and J shed 2 bases, with 11 bases lying between them. The covered CDR3 bases are TGTGCCAGCAGTGAAGCAGGGGCCGAGACCTACGAG. This translates into CASSEAGAETYE. The entire CDR3 protein reads CASSEAGAETYEQYF.

With respect to this clone: With the read ending 3 residues before the CDR3 end, the germline J gene is used to fill in that end. The chain is built from TRBV5-4 and TRBJ1-1; no reliable D call. V lost 1 base, J lost 0 bases, and 7 bases lay in between. Germline V gene data show CDR1 as SGHNT and CDR2 as YYREEE (reference sequence). The CDR3 is 14 residues long. This chain's CDR3 is CASSLYEVNTEAFF. Incomplete CDR3 DNA: TGTGCCAGCAGCTTGTACGAGGTGAACACTGAA. The variable domain in full, completed from reference TRBV5-4 and TRBJ1-1, reads ETGVTQSPTHLIKTRGQQVTLRCSSQSGHNTVSWYQQALGQGPQFIFQYYREEENGRGNFPPRFSGLQFPNYSSELNVNALELDDSALYLCASSLYEVNTEAFFGQGTRLTVV.

A word on this clone: The CDR3 goes on 3 residues after the read ends, and that part is filled in from the germline J gene. The rearrangement uses TRBV20-1 and TRBJ2-2; 11 positions match TRBD1. The CDR3 covers 16 residues. CDR1 and CDR2 (germline): DFQATT, SNEGSKA (reference sequence). J gave up 5 bases and V 5 bases, and 10 bases lay outside the gene matches. The sequenced part of the CDR3 DNA is TGCAGTGCTTTAGGACAGGGGGCGCAGGGGACCGGGGAG. It translates to CSALGQGAQGTGE. The whole CDR3 protein reads CSALGQGAQGTGELFF.

Points on this clone: With the read ending 3 residues before the CDR3 end, the germline J gene is used to fill in that end. The chain employs TRBV6-1 and TRBJ1-2, with TRBD1 as a possible D gene (6 bases). V was clipped by 3 bases and J by 7 bases, with 9 bases between them. From germline, CDR1 is MNHNS and CDR2 SASEGT. This CDR3 comprises 12 residues. The covered CDR3 bases are TGTGCCAGCAGTGACGGGGGGCTTGGC. Protein sequence: CASSDGGLG. The whole CDR3 protein reads CASSDGGLGYTF.

To note about this clone: Read sequence stops 3 residues before the CDR3 end, and the germline J gene provides the missing end. The chain recombines TRBV6-2 or TRBV6-3 with TRBJ2-2, with 7 bases identical to TRBD1. Per germline, CDR1 MNHEY and CDR2 SVGEGT. This CDR3 has 16 amino acids. The trim removed 5 bases at V and 3 bases at J, leaving 9 bases unmatched. The CDR3 reads CASSKSTGWDTGELFF. The covered CDR3 bases are TGTGCCAGCAGTAAATCGACAGGGTGGGACACCGGGGAG.

Worth noting for this clone: The read stops 3 residues short of the end of the CDR3; the missing end is completed from the germline J gene. This chain connects TRBV5-1 to TRBJ2-7, with a tentative D call TRBD1 (6 bases). The V and J ends lost 0 bases and 4 bases respectively, with 17 bases between them. The CDR3 has 16 amino acids. From germline, CDR1 is SGHRS and CDR2 YFSETQ. The CDR3: CASSLEGWDTVYEQYF. CDR3 bases read: TGCGCCAGCAGCTTGGAAGGGTGGGACACCGTTTACGAG. Looking up the rest from reference TRBV5-1 and TRBJ2-7 gives the full variable domain: KAGVTQTPRYLIKTRGQQVTLSCSPISGHRSVSWYQQTPGQGLQFLFEYFSETQRNKGNFPGRFSGRQFSNSRSEMNVSTLELGDSALYLCASSLEGWDTVYEQYFGPGTRLTVT.

Remarks on this clone: The CDR3 end falls 3 residues outside the read, so it is completed with the germline J gene. The genes are TRBV5-1 and TRBJ2-3; tentatively, D is TRBD1 or TRBD2 (5 bases each). Looked up from germline, CDR1 is SGHRS and CDR2 is YFSETQ. The CDR3 sequence is 13 residues long. The covered CDR3 bases are TGCGCCAGCAGCTTGGAAACCGAGGGGACG. Protein sequence: CASSLETEGT. The CDR3 reads in full as CASSLETEGTQYF.

As to this clone: The CDR3 is cut off 3 residues early in the read; its end comes from the germline J gene. The chain joins TRBV10-3 to TRBJ2-1; TRBD2 matches 12 bases. Germline trimming cut 3 bases from V and 4 bases from J; bases unmatched to any gene: 4. Germline assignment: CDR1 ENHRY and CDR2 SYGVKD. The CDR3 totals 16 residues. The CDR3 bases that were read are TGTGCCATCAGTGAATCCGGGACTAGCGGGTACAATGAG. Translating gives CAISESGTSGYNE. The full CDR3 sequence reads CAISESGTSGYNEQFF.

In regard to this clone: The missing CDR3 end, 3 residues past where the read stops, is filled in from the germline J gene. This sequence joins TRBV10-3 and TRBJ2-3; 7 nucleotides agree with TRBD2. CDR1 and CDR2 from the germline V gene are ENHRY and SYGVKD. The CDR3 covers 14 residues. With V trimmed by 4 bases and J by 5 bases, 6 bases remained unmatched. The covered CDR3 bases are TGTGCCATCAGTGTCAAGCGGGGAGGAGATACG. Its translation is CAISVKRGGDT. The whole CDR3 sequence is CAISVKRGGDTQYF.

With regard to this clone: The read gets to within 3 residues of the CDR3 end, and the germline J gene fills in the rest. The chain links TRBV6-2 or TRBV6-3 to TRBJ2-7, with D possibly TRBD1 on 6 matching bases. Germline-derived CDR1 and CDR2 are MNHEY and SVGEGT. V shed 6 bases and J shed 5 bases, with 11 bases lying between them. The length of the CDR3 is 12 residues. The CDR3 bases that were read are TGTGCCAGCAGCGACAGGCTCCACGAG. Its protein is CASSDRLHE. The whole CDR3 sequence is CASSDRLHEQYF.

With respect to this clone: Sequencing ends 3 residues short of the CDR3 end; the germline J gene provides the rest. This chain uses TRBV29-1 with TRBJ1-2, with 7 bases matching TRBD1. CDR3 size: 11 residues. Germline-derived CDR1 and CDR2 are SQVTM and ANQGSEA. CDR3 protein: CSAQGPGGYTF. CDR3 DNA, as far as it was read: TGCAGCGCACAGGGGCCCGGGGGC.

About this clone: The observed sequence ends 3 residues before the CDR3 terminus, with the missing tail filled in from the germline J gene. J is TRBJ2-2 and V is TRBV7-6; tentative D call: TRBD1 (5 bases). Germline CDR1 is SGHVS and CDR2 is FNYEAQ. The CDR3 loop spans 14 amino acids. The CDR3 is CASSLGHGGSPLFF. The DNA read from the CDR3 is TGTGCCAGCAGCTTGGGGCACGGCGGTTCACCG.

To note about this clone: The read stops 3 residues short of the end of the CDR3; the missing end is completed from the germline J gene. V and J are TRBV6-2 or TRBV6-3 and TRBJ2-2, with 7 bases matching TRBD1. Per germline, CDR1 MNHEY and CDR2 SVGEGT. This CDR3 region has 15 residues. CDR3 amino acids: CASSLGTVTNEKLFF. The part of the CDR3 DNA that was read is TGTGCCAGCAGCCTCGGGACAGTAACAAATGAAAAG.

In regard to this clone: The CDR3 goes on 3 residues after the read ends, and that part is filled in from the germline J gene. The chain employs TRBV2 and TRBJ2-7; the match to TRBD2 covers 8 bases. The germline CDR1 and CDR2 sequences are SNHLY and FYNNEI. After removal of 3 bases from V and 6 bases from J, the junction contained 10 bases not matched to a gene. CDR3 length: 15 residues. This chain's CDR3 is CASSESRTSYGEQYF. The covered CDR3 bases are TGTGCCAGCAGTGAGTCACGGACTAGCTACGGCGAG.

About this clone: The read comes to an end 3 residues before the CDR3 does, leaving the germline J gene to fill in the end. The chain employs TRBV28 and TRBJ2-1, with unresolved D. CDR1 is MDHEN, CDR2 SYDVKM, per germline. The V end was cut by 5 bases, the J end by 6 bases, with 5 bases between. This CDR3 comprises 11 residues. The CDR3 here is CASSRSNEQFF. The DNA read from the CDR3 is TGTGCCAGCAGTCGCAGCAATGAG.

In regard to this clone: The read ends 3 residues early relative to the CDR3; the germline J gene fills the gap. This chain uses TRBV7-3 with TRBJ2-5; 8 bases align to TRBD2. The trim removed 4 bases at V and 5 bases at J, leaving 6 bases unmatched. The CDR3 sequence is 14 residues long. Germline CDR1 reads SGHTA; CDR2 reads FQGTGA. The CDR3 sequence: CASSYGGAGETQYF. Partial CDR3 DNA: TGTGCCAGCAGCTACGGGGGGGCCGGGGAGACC. Supplemented by reference TRBV7-3 and TRBJ2-5, the full variable domain reads GAGVSQTPSNKVTEKGKYVELRCDPISGHTALYWYRQSLGQGPEFLIYFQGTGAADDSGLPNDRFFAVRPEGSVSTLKIQRTERGDSAVYLCASSYGGAGETQYFGPGTRLLVL.

Comments on this clone: The read terminates 3 residues before the CDR3 end, so the remaining end is supplied by the germline J gene. This sequence joins TRBV19 and TRBJ1-1, with a weak D call TRBD1 (6 bases). Germline V gene lookup returns CDR1 LNHDA and CDR2 SQIVND (reference sequence). The CDR3 runs to 12 residues. Trimming took 8 bases from V and 2 from J, leaving 9 bases between them. The CDR3 DNA, read in part, is TGTGCCAGTTCCAGGGGCAACACTGAA. It encodes CASSRGNTE. The entire CDR3 sequence reads CASSRGNTEAFF.

On this clone: From the germline J gene comes the end of the CDR3, since the read stops 3 residues before it. This chain links TRBV7-2 with TRBJ1-2; 8 bases match TRBD1. The V segment lost 5 bases and the J segment 4 bases; nucleotides outside the gene matches: 3. The CDR3 covers 13 residues. Germline CDR1 reads SGHTA; CDR2 reads FQGNSA. The CDR3 sequence: CASSAGQAYGYTF. The sequenced part of the CDR3 DNA is TGTGCCAGCAGCGCGGGACAGGCCTATGGC.